A single sample gave rise to the 7 T cell receptor beta chains below, sequenced in a study of blood T cells in healthy people across ages. With a J-beta primer mix and a sample-barcoded 5' primer, a second PCR ran about 6 to 11 cycles. TCRdb independently ran MiXCR on the 5' RACE reads; one entry per CDR3 protein. The data contain a few hundred thousand distinct CDR3 sequences, around a quarter of them singletons. The sample also formed part of further work on T cells of mothers and their children.

The sample comprised blood. Receptor source: a boy aged 2 to 9 in good health.

There are a few counts of this clonotype. This rearrangement joins TRBV28 to TRBJ2-7, with 11 bases identical to TRBD2. Per the germline V gene, CDR1 is MDHEN and CDR2 is SYDVKM. Trimming at V came to 0 bases and at J to 5 bases, leaving 3 bases not matched to a gene. This CDR3 comprises 15 residues. The CDR3: CASSLWASGRNEQYF. In DNA form, the CDR3 reads TGTGCCAGCAGTTTATGGGCTAGCGGGAGGAACGAGCAGTACTTC.

In its sample, this clonotype was seen a few times. The rearrangement uses TRBV20-1 and TRBJ2-3, with 12 bases fitting TRBD2. The CDR3 runs 16 residues. The V gene's germline CDR1 is DFQATT and CDR2 SNEGSKA (reference sequence). Germline trimming cut 5 bases from V and 0 bases from J; bases unmatched to any gene: 6. CDR3 amino acids: CSAPLAGGPSTDTQYF. DNA of the CDR3: TGCAGTGCTCCGCTAGCGGGAGGGCCTAGCACAGATACGCAGTATTTT.

This clonotype was counted between two and nine times. The rearrangement joins TRBV2 to TRBJ2-7; D perhaps matches TRBD1 (5 bases). CDR3 length equals 15 residues. The ends were cut back, 1 base at V and 4 bases at J, with 14 bases in the middle. Germline values: CDR1 SNHLY, CDR2 FYNNEI. This CDR3 reads CASSEVNRLGYEQYF. The DNA for the CDR3 is TGTGCCAGCAGTGAAGTCAACAGGCTCGGGTACGAGCAGTACTTC.

This clonotype turned up a few times. CDR3 in amino acids: CSAAFEGTQYF. CDR3 DNA sequence: TGCAGTGCTGCCTTCGAGGGGACCCAGTACTTC. V and J are TRBV20-1 and TRBJ2-1; TRBD2 might be the D (5 bases). The DNA end is a closer match to TRBJ2-5, so the J assignment may be wrong. This CDR3 spans 11 amino acids. CDR1 DFQATT and CDR2 SNEGSKA come from the germline V gene (reference sequence).

The CDR3 is CASSMRTALSSSYNEQFF. The CDR3 bases are TGTGCCAGTAGTATGAGGACAGCTTTGTCAAGCTCCTACAATGAGCAGTTCTTC. This rearrangement joins TRBV19 to TRBJ2-1; D is possibly TRBD1 (6 bases). CDR1 is LNHDA, CDR2 SQIVND, per germline (reference sequence). Trimming pared 3 bases from V and 0 bases from J, leaving 18 bases between. CDR3 size: 18 residues.

As for this clonotype: A much larger clone sits a single nucleotide away, making a read error possible. The CDR3 region has the DNA TGCAGCGTTGAATTGAGGGACAATGAGCAGTTCTTC. The encoded protein is CSVELRDNEQFF. V usage is TRBV29-1 and J usage is TRBJ2-1; D may be TRBD2 (5 bases). V was trimmed by 2 bases and J by 5 bases, leaving 7 bases between them. The CDR3 covers 12 residues. Looked up from germline, CDR1 is SQVTM and CDR2 is ANQGSEA.

This clonotype showed up just a few times. V and J are TRBV10-3 and TRBJ2-7; a possible D gene is TRBD1 (6 bases). The J call could be wrong; TRBJ2-1 is a better fit for the DNA end. The germline V gene encodes CDR1 ENHRY and CDR2 SYGVKD. The CDR3 contains 12 residues. The DNA for the CDR3 is TGTGCCATCAAGGACAGCTACAATGAGCAGTTCTTC. Its protein is CAIKDSYNEQFF.